This T cell receptor beta chain was sequenced in a study of T cell repertoires in cytomegalovirus infection. Study as a whole: It was recently identified HLA-C-restricted and well-studied HLA-B-restricted CMV epitopes that the study used. Public TCR beta signatures were indicative of both CMV infection and a matching HLA type.

This clonotype was found a few times. Its target is not known. Each CDR3 protein gets one entry after TCRdb re-called the reads with MiXCR. The table lists more than 75,000 distinct CDR3 sequences, less than 30% of them singletons. Material: CD8+ T cells from cultured PBMCs, obtained from culture after CMV antigen stimulation. This clonotype originated in a human donor in good health (CMV status not recorded). Some clones in this sample may be carry-over from other donors' samples.

The CDR3 coding sequence is TGTGCCAGCAGTTTGGGGACAGGGGACACTGAAGCTTTCTTT. Its translation is CASSLGTGDTEAFF. The chain is built from TRBV12-3 or TRBV12-4 and TRBJ1-1; 10 nucleotides agree with TRBD1. J lost 3 bases, V lost 3 bases, and 1 base had no gene match. The CDR3 is made up of 14 amino acids.